This TCR beta chain was captured by sequencing in a study of cytomegalovirus exposure and HLA in healthy donors (dated by TCRdb to about 2017). General notes on the study: A later analysis indicated that the 100 to 150 validation repertoires were generated on the platform also employed for the roughly 730 repertoires of the first cohort. The study aimed to test whether signatures of past pathogen exposure could be identified by cataloging public T cell receptors. Along with the approximately 650-subject first cohort, a separate validation cohort of around 120 different subjects was used. To predict cytomegalovirus infection status, the study brought together high-throughput TCR immunosequencing, statistical association of individual TCRs with disease status, and machine learning.

Points on this clone: There is no known antigen for this receptor. Base qualities were left out, and no much larger clone turns up one base away.

Paper-wide results and their limitations: Most TCR sequences were seen in very few donors, while some public TCRs were found in many individuals. Three of the identified cytomegalovirus-associated TCR beta chains were confirmed in vitro to be specific for cytomegalovirus antigens. A later analysis found that TCRs clustered in the first cohort also tended to co-occur in the roughly 110 validation repertoires, with 94% of cluster scores above 0. A later analysis had no HLA typing for the validation cohort, so co-occurrence there was scored across all 120 repertoires. The classifier was reported to diagnose cytomegalovirus status with high specificity and sensitivity in both the original cohort and the validation cohort. According to the authors, the approach could potentially be generalized to other disease states and immunological phenotypes. In the study, some 180 TCR beta chains were listed as associated with cytomegalovirus.

The donors belonged to the validation cohort of 120 subjects, which was separate from the approximately 700-subject first cohort. Library creation used the immunoSEQ multiplex PCR assay. The paper's processing steps were these. A statistical classification framework was built for diagnosing cytomegalovirus status from the catalog of TCR beta chain sequences. Entries here come from immuneACCESS through TCRdb and include only in-frame sequences with V and J called. Some clones fail to appear in such tables; in the studies checked, an unresolved V gene covers under half of the shortfall, and the cause of the remainder is unknown. V, J and clone size derive from that table, while D and trimming were established from the DNA sequence. In this sample the table shows fewer than 100,000 clones, roughly 93% of which occur a single time. The ten largest account for less than 2.5% of the sample. The CDR3 has 12 amino acids, counting the end cysteine and phenylalanine. Solely the CDR3 DNA is kept, with 36 bases framed from the first base. The germline V gene (reference sequence) sets CDR1 to LNHDA and CDR2 to SQIVND. V trim: 6 bases; J trim: 7 bases; unmatched bases: 3.

This clonotype was sampled from a man aged 30-40 years in good health and CMV-seronegative. Sequenced input: PBMCs. Here the chain combines TRBV19 and TRBJ2-4; 7 central nucleotides agree with TRBD1. The CDR3 region has the sequence CASRDRRNIQYF. In nucleotide form, the sequence is TGTGCCAGTAGGGACAGGCGGAACATTCAGTACTTC.